This record covers a single TCR beta chain. Its binding antigen is unknown. No base quality values were provided; no much bigger clone lies one nucleotide off. The data originate from a study of blood T cell repertoires in COVID-19 (TCRdb year 2020). Concerning the study at large: Samples covering the acute and convalescent phases of COVID-19 were provided by collaborators in the United States, Italy and Spain. The prospective study material was composed of cDNA or gDNA derived from T cells, B-cell-depleted T cells, or PBMCs. Deeply sampled blood TCRbeta repertoires from subjects exposed to, actively infected with, or recovered from COVID-19 were included in the dataset. The repertoires were released in a freely available public database intended as a resource for research on the immune response to SARS-CoV-2. Samples were obtained from the ongoing ImmuneRACE study (first 160 participants) and from about 1,300 subjects provided by 6 global collaborators. A de-identified subject ID, COVID-19 status, age in years and sex were almost always included in the sample metadata. HLA class I and class II types, where available, came from metadata supplied by the sample provider rather than from assay-based typing.

TCRbeta CDR3 regions were amplified from genomic DNA using the immunoSEQ Assay, a bias-controlled multiplex PCR. In the original analysis: The number of nucleated cells in each sample was estimated from the amplification of reference gene primers within the assay. To quantify the absolute abundance of each unique TCRbeta CDR3 rearrangement, sequence reads were collapsed and filtered. For each sample, productive Simpson clonality was calculated by taking the square root of Simpson's diversity index across productive rearrangements. TCRdb limited this immuneACCESS table to in-frame rearrangements with V and J called. A share of clones is missing; checked studies link under half to unresolved V genes, and the rest is unexplained. The V and J calls and clone size were taken over from that table, and D and trimming were inferred from the DNA. Within this sample are tens of thousands of clones, with roughly 87% of them counted one time only. Around 4% of the sample is in the top ten clones.

V is pared back by 2 bases and J by 0 bases, with 9 bases lying between the germline termini. The CDR3 runs 15 amino acids, cysteine and phenylalanine included. Only the CDR3 DNA stays, 45 bases, in frame from base 1. CDR1 and CDR2 were assigned from the germline V gene as SGHRS and YFSETQ. The investigation overall reported the following: How much clinical and demographic metadata was included differed by source and by participant, and the metadata was provided uncurated.

Collaborating institutions collected whole blood in K2EDTA tubes following their own protocols. For TCRbeta analysis, collaborator samples were shipped as frozen whole blood, as isolated PBMCs, or as DNA extracted from either sample type. This clonotype was sampled from a man in his 60s with acute or convalescent COVID-19. The sequence links TRBV5-1 to TRBJ1-3; TRBD1 is perhaps the D gene, given 6 matching bases. Sequenced material: peripheral blood. The CDR3 is CASSLGQISGNTIYF. In nucleotide form, the sequence is TGCGCCAGCAGCTTAGGACAGATCTCTGGAAACACCATATATTTT.